Listed here are 11 T cell receptor beta chains from one sample, sequenced in a study of blood T cell repertoires in COVID-19. Profiling relied on immunoSEQ multiplex PCR, and the TCRdb table lists in-frame clones only, not all of them. The sample lists some 93,000 clones; approximately 80% were seen once. The sequencing sample was made of peripheral blood. The receptors stem from an older man with acute or convalescent COVID-19.

The genes are TRBV19 and TRBJ1-2, with 9 bases that match TRBD1. The germline V gene has CDR1 LNHDA and CDR2 SQIVND (reference sequence). CDR3 length equals 16 residues. The V segment lost 5 bases and the J segment 7 bases; nucleotides outside the gene matches: 14. The DNA of the CDR3 is TGTGCCAGTAGTGCACGGGACGGGACAGGGATGAGTGGCTACACCTTC. Its translation: CASSARDGTGMSGYTF.

This clone is a singleton in its sample. The rearrangement links TRBV5-1 to TRBJ2-1, with 7 positions matching TRBD2. The V segment lost 1 base and the J segment 3 bases; nucleotides outside the gene matches: 10. Germline assignment: CDR1 SGHRS and CDR2 YFSETQ. This CDR3 region has 17 residues. The CDR3 bases are TGCGCCAGCAGCTTGTTAGTATCGCTAGCGGACTACAATGAGCAGTTCTTC. Translation: CASSLLVSLADYNEQFF.

A single count supports this clone. The chain has TRBV7-2 and TRBJ1-1, with TRBD1 as a possible D gene (5 bases). The V end was cut by 5 bases, the J end by 1 base, with 11 bases between. The germline CDR1 and CDR2 sequences are SGHTA and FQGNSA. The length of the CDR3 is 14 residues. For the CDR3, the DNA is TGTGCCAGCAGCGGTGGGGGGACGAACACTGAAGCTTTCTTT. Amino acids: CASSGGGTNTEAFF. Together with reference TRBV7-2 and TRBJ1-1, the CDR3 gives the full variable domain: GAGVSQSPSNKVTEKGKDVELRCDPISGHTALYWYRQSLGQGLEFLIYFQGNSAPDKSGLPSDRFSAERTGGSVSTLTIQRTQQEDSAVYLCASSGGGTNTEAFFGQGTRLTVV.

The chain couples TRBV7-8 to TRBJ1-1; D call uncertain. V was clipped by 3 bases and J by 11 bases, with 22 bases between them. This CDR3 comprises 15 residues. The germline CDR1 and CDR2 sequences are SGHVS and FQNEAQ. CDR3: CASSFSGRIFAGAFF. The CDR3 coding sequence is TGTGCCAGCAGCTTCTCCGGTAGAATATTCGCGGGGGCTTTCTTT.

The chain joins TRBV10-3 to TRBJ1-1; TRBD1 is a possible D gene (6 bases). In germline, CDR1 is ENHRY, CDR2 SYGVKD. The V and J ends lost 4 bases and 0 bases respectively, with 9 bases between them. The CDR3 spans 14 residues. CDR3: CAISGGGMNTEAFF. CDR3 nucleotides: TGTGCCATCAGTGGTGGGGGCATGAACACTGAAGCTTTCTTT.

The V and J genes are TRBV24-1 and TRBJ2-4; 13 nucleotides align to TRBD2. In germline, CDR1 is KGHDR, CDR2 SFDVKD. The V gene end was trimmed by 6 bases and the J gene end by 0 bases; junction bases not matched to a gene: 10. The CDR3 is made up of 19 amino acids. The CDR3 DNA reads as TGTGCCACCAGTTCATCCGGGACTAGCGGGAAACTAGCCAAAAACATTCAGTACTTC. Translated: CATSSSGTSGKLAKNIQYF.

The chain joins TRBV19 to TRBJ1-5, with 10 bases aligning to TRBD1. The CDR3 is 16 amino acids. V shed 5 bases and J 6 bases; nucleotides not matched to a gene: 10. Germline CDR1 LNHDA, CDR2 SQIVND (reference sequence). In nucleotides, the CDR3 is TGTGCCAGTAGTCCTGGCCGACAGGGGGCCTTTCAGCCCCAGCATTTT. Translating it yields CASSPGRQGAFQPQHF.

The chain couples TRBV27 to TRBJ1-1; D not certain. CDR1 is MNHEY, CDR2 SMNVEV, per germline (reference sequence). This CDR3 contains 13 residues. V was pared by 2 bases and J by 6 bases, with 10 bases between. The CDR3 DNA reads TGTGCCAGCAGTTTAGTGGGGAGAGCTGAAGCTTTCTTT. It yields the protein CASSLVGRAEAFF.

The genes are TRBV7-2 and TRBJ2-7; D possibly corresponds to TRBD1 (5 bases). Looked up from germline, CDR1 is SGHTA and CDR2 is FQGNSA. V was cut by 11 bases and J by 3 bases, with 14 bases left in between. This CDR3 contains 12 residues. The DNA of the CDR3 is TGTGCCTCGACAGATAACGTCTACGAGCAGTACTTC. It codes for CASTDNVYEQYF.

V and J are TRBV28 and TRBJ1-3, with D unclear. V lost 6 bases and J lost 5, with 20 bases in between. This CDR3 is built from 16 residues. Germline CDR1 reads MDHEN; CDR2 reads SYDVKM. The CDR3 protein is CASSLDFRGPRNTIYF. The DNA of the CDR3 is TGTGCCAGCAGCTTAGACTTCCGGGGTCCCCGAAACACCATATATTTT.

This clone appeared a few times. One end of the junction varies from germline; a read error may be responsible. The chain recombines TRBV7-7 with TRBJ2-5, with a weak D call TRBD2 (6 bases). The CDR3 consists of 13 residues. Per germline, CDR1 SSHAT and CDR2 FNYEAQ (reference sequence). The CDR3 protein is CASSLREQETQYF. CDR3 sequence (DNA): TGTGCTAGCAGCTTACGGGAGCAAGAGACCCAGTACTTC.